The text below deals with one T cell receptor (beta chain). This specimen belongs to a study of blood T cell repertoires in COVID-19. Study details: Spain, Italy and the United States supplied samples that represented acute and convalescent COVID-19. From T cells, B-cell-depleted T cells, or PBMCs came the material, which was cDNA or gDNA.

In the authors' workflow: The authors estimated nucleated cell counts from reference gene primer amplification. This table comes from immunoSEQ multiplex PCR, and its TCRdb copy is limited to in-frame clones, with some not included. V and J calls and clone size come straight from that table; D and trimming were deduced from the DNA. This repertoire shows hundreds of thousands of clones, about 89% found once; its top ten account for roughly 7.3%. Seattle patient enrollment occurred during active infection, with longitudinal follow-up thereafter. V lost 2 bases, J lost 7 bases, and 14 bases lay in between. CDR1 and CDR2 from the germline V gene are LGHNT and FRNRAP. This CDR3 spans 14 amino acids.

Sample: peripheral blood. This receptor was taken from a woman in her 50s with COVID-19, enrolled during active disease. The chain carries TRBV12-5 and TRBJ1-2; D is possibly TRBD1 (5 bases). CDR3 DNA: TGTGCTAGTGGTTTGCTACAGGATTTCTCTGGCTACACCTTC. Protein: CASGLLQDFSGYTF.